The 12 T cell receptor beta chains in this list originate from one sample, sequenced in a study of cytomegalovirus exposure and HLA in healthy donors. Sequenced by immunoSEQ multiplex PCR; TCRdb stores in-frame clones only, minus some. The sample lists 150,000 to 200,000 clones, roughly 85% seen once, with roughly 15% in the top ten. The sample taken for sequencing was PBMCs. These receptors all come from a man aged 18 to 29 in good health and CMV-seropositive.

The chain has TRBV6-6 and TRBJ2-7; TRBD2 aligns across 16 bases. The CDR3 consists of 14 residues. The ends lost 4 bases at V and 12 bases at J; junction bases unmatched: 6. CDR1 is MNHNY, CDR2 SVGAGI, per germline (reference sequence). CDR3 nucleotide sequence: TGTGCCAGCAGTTTGGGACTAGCGGGGGGGCCTTGGTACTTC. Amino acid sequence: CASSLGLAGGPWYF.

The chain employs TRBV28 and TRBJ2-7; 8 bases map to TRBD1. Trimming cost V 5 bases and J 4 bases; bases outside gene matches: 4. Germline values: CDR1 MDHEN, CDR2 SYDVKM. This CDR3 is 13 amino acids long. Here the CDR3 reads CASSETGGYEQYF. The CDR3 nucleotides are TGTGCCAGCAGTGAAACAGGGGGGTACGAGCAGTACTTC. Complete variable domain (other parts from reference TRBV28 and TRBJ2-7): DVKVTQSSRYLVKRTGEKVFLECVQDMDHENMFWYRQDPGLGLRLIYFSYDVKMKEKGDIPEGYSVSREKKERFSLILESASTNQTSMYLCASSETGGYEQYFGPGTRLTVT.

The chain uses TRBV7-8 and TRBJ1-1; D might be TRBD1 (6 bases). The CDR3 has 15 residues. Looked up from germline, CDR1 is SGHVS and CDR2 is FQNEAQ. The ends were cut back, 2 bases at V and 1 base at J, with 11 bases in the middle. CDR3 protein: CASSLSGVPNTEAFF. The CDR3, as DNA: TGTGCCAGCAGCTTATCAGGGGTCCCGAACACTGAAGCTTTCTTT. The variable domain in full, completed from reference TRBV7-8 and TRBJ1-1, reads GAGVSQSPRYKVAKRGQDVALRCDPISGHVSLFWYQQALGQGPEFLTYFQNEAQLDKSGLPSDRFFAERPEGSVSTLKIQRTQQEDSAVYLCASSLSGVPNTEAFFGQGTRLTVV.

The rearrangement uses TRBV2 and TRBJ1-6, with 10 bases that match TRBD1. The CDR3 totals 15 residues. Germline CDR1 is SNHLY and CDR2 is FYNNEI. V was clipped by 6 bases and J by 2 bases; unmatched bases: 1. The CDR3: CASRGTGAYNSPLHF. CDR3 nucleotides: TGTGCCAGCAGAGGGACAGGGGCCTATAATTCACCCCTCCACTTT.

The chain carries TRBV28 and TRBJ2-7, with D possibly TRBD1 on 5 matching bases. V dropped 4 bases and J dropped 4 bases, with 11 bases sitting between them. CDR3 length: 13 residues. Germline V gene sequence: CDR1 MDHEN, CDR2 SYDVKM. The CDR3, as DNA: TGTGCCAGCAGTTGGGGCAGTTGGTACGAGCAGTACTTC. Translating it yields CASSWGSWYEQYF.

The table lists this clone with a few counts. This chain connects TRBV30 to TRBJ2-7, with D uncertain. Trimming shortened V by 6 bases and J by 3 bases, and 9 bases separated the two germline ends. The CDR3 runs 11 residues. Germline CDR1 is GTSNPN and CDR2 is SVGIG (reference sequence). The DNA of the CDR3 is TGTGCCTGTGGCCAGTACTACGAGCAGTACTTC. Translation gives CACGQYYEQYF.

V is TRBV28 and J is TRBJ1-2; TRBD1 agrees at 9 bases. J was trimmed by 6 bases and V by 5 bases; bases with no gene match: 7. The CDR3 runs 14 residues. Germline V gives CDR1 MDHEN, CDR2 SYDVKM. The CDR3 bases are TGTGCCAGCAGTGGCAACAGGGGGCTCAATGGCTACACCTTC. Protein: CASSGNRGLNGYTF.

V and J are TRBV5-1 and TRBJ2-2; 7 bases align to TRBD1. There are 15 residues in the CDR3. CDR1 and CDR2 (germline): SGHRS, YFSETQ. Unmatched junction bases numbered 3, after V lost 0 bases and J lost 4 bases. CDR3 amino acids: CASSLVAGGTGELFF. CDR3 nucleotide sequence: TGCGCCAGCAGCTTGGTGGCAGGGGGCACCGGGGAGCTGTTTTTT. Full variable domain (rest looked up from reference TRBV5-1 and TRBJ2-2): KAGVTQTPRYLIKTRGQQVTLSCSPISGHRSVSWYQQTPGQGLQFLFEYFSETQRNKGNFPGRFSGRQFSNSRSEMNVSTLELGDSALYLCASSLVAGGTGELFFGEGSRLTVL.

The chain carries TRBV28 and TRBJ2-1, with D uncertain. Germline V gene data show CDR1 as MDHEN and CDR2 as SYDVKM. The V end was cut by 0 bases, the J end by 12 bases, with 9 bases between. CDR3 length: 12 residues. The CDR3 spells CASSLWASVQFF. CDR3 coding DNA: TGTGCCAGCAGTTTATGGGCCTCCGTGCAGTTCTTC.

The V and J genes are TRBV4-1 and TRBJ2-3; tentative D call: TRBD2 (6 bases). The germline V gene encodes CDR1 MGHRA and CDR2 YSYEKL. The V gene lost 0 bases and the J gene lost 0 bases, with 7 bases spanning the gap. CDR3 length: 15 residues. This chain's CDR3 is CASSQETRSTDTQYF. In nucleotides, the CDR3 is TGCGCCAGCAGCCAAGAGACTAGGAGCACAGATACGCAGTATTTT.

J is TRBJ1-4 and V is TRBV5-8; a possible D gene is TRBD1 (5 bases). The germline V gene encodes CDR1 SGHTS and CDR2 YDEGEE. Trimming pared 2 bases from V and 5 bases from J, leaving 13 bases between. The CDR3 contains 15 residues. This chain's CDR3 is CASSLLSRANEKLFF. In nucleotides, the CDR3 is TGTGCCAGCAGCTTATTAAGCAGGGCGAATGAAAAACTGTTTTTT.

The CDR3 region is CASSSTGKYGYTF. CDR3 sequence (DNA): TGTGCCAGCAGTTCGACAGGGAAGTATGGCTACACCTTC. The rearrangement uses TRBV28 and TRBJ1-2; 7 bases are a match to TRBD1. Trimming at V came to 4 bases and at J to 5 bases, leaving 4 bases not matched to a gene. This CDR3 contains 13 residues. Germline loops: CDR1 MDHEN, CDR2 SYDVKM.